The 13 T cell receptor beta chains in this list originate from one sample, sequenced in a study of beta chain features in type 1 diabetes. Points from the study as a whole: Shorter TCRB CDR3s, moderately but significantly so, marked every one of the four CD4+ subsets in Type 1 diabetes patients.

Expressed TCRB transcripts were sequenced because the isolated RNA had all been reverse transcribed beforehand. The table came from immunoSEQ multiplex PCR; TCRdb's copy has only in-frame clones and leaves some out. This table holds approximately 280,000 clones, approximately 16% found once. No antigen has been assigned to these receptors. The source material was naive CD4+ T cells from blood. The receptor set was obtained from a man aged 18-30 years with type 1 diabetes.

The chain links TRBV10-3 to TRBJ2-1; 8 nucleotides line up with TRBD1. Trimming removed 6 bases from V and 4 bases from J; junction bases left unmatched: 11. This CDR3 has 16 residues. CDR1 is ENHRY, CDR2 SYGVKD, per germline. The CDR3 DNA follows: TGTGCCATCAGGGAGGACAGGGAAAGAAGGTACAATGAGCAGTTCTTC. Translated: CAIREDRERRYNEQFF.

This clone was seen a handful of times. The chain has TRBV19 and TRBJ2-5; weak D call: TRBD2 (6 bases). Germline V lookup: CDR1 LNHDA, CDR2 SQIVND (reference sequence). The V end lost 4 bases, the J end lost 3 bases, and 15 bases lay between the germline ends. The CDR3 has 15 residues. The CDR3 DNA is TGTGCCAGTAGTAATATATCTTCGGGGGAAGAGACCCAGTACTTC. Its translation is CASSNISSGEETQYF.

This clone was picked up a small number of times. V usage is TRBV11-2 and J usage is TRBJ2-7; D is perhaps TRBD2 (5 bases). CDR3 length equals 14 residues. The V end lost 4 bases, the J end lost 3 bases, and 13 bases lay between the germline ends. Germline assignment: CDR1 SGHAT and CDR2 FQNNGV. The CDR3 sequence: CASSWNGLFYEQYF. The CDR3 bases are TGTGCCAGCAGCTGGAACGGACTTTTCTACGAGCAGTACTTC.

The rearrangement joins TRBV7-2 to TRBJ2-7, with TRBD1 matching over 9 bases. Germline V lookup: CDR1 SGHTA, CDR2 FQGNSA. The CDR3 runs to 14 residues. With 6 bases clipped from V and 5 bases from J, the junction kept 8 bases outside the gene matches. CDR3 residues: CASSYDRGWNEQYF. As DNA, the CDR3 is TGTGCCAGCAGTTATGACAGGGGGTGGAACGAGCAGTACTTC. Using reference TRBV7-2 and TRBJ2-7 for the parts outside the CDR3, the full variable domain is GAGVSQSPSNKVTEKGKDVELRCDPISGHTALYWYRQSLGQGLEFLIYFQGNSAPDKSGLPSDRFSAERTGGSVSTLTIQRTQQEDSAVYLCASSYDRGWNEQYFGPGTRLTVT.

V is TRBV19 and J is TRBJ1-1; unclear D gene. Trimming shortened V by 6 bases and J by 2 bases, and 19 bases separated the two germline ends. CDR1 and CDR2 from the germline V gene are LNHDA and SQIVND (reference sequence). The CDR3 runs 16 residues. CDR3 nucleotides: TGTGCCAGTAGATTCACGGGTCCGCCCCGCAACACTGAAGCTTTCTTT. It specifies CASRFTGPPRNTEAFF.

The V and J genes are TRBV11-3 and TRBJ2-1, with 12 bases identical to TRBD2. The V segment lost 5 bases and the J segment 4 bases; nucleotides outside the gene matches: 6. The CDR3 has 16 residues. CDR1 SGHNT and CDR2 YENEEA come from the germline V gene. CDR3 nucleotide sequence: TGTGCCAGCAGCACAACGACTAGCGGGAGTTACAATGAGCAGTTCTTC. It encodes CASSTTTSGSYNEQFF.

This clone turned up a few times. The V gene is TRBV7-9, the J gene TRBJ1-5, with 7 bases aligning to TRBD1. The trim removed 4 bases at V and 7 bases at J, leaving 7 bases unmatched. This CDR3 is 14 amino acids long. Germline CDR1 reads SEHNR; CDR2 reads FQNEAQ (reference sequence). CDR3 nucleotides: TGTGCCAGCAGCTCGCGGGACAGTAGCCAGCCCCAGCATTTT. Encoded protein: CASSSRDSSQPQHF.

V is TRBV4-1 and J is TRBJ2-7, with 7 positions matching TRBD1. From germline, CDR1 is MGHRA and CDR2 YSYEKL. The J segment lost 7 bases and the V segment lost 5 bases, leaving 11 bases of the junction unmatched. This CDR3 spans 14 amino acids. The CDR3 DNA reads TGCGCCAGCAGCTCTATGGGACAGCCCTGGGAGCAGTACTTC. Translating it yields CASSSMGQPWEQYF.

The genes are TRBV5-4 and TRBJ2-3; weak D call: TRBD2 (6 bases). The V and J ends lost 2 bases and 8 bases respectively, with 6 bases between them. CDR1 SGHNT and CDR2 YYREEE come from the germline V gene (reference sequence). The CDR3 contains 11 residues. The CDR3 nucleotides are TGTGCCAGCAGCTTAGCGGGTACGCAGTATTTT. This sequence encodes CASSLAGTQYF.

The sample holds a few counts of this clone. The genes are TRBV5-4 and TRBJ1-4, with TRBD1 matching over 9 bases. The germline V gene has CDR1 SGHNT and CDR2 YYREEE (reference sequence). Germline trimming cut 3 bases from V and 5 bases from J; bases unmatched to any gene: 8. The CDR3 consists of 16 residues. CDR3 coding DNA: TGTGCCAGCAGCTCCGATGACGGGACAGGGAATGAAAAACTGTTTTTT. Amino acids: CASSSDDGTGNEKLFF. Complete variable domain (other parts from reference TRBV5-4 and TRBJ1-4): ETGVTQSPTHLIKTRGQQVTLRCSSQSGHNTVSWYQQALGQGPQFIFQYYREEENGRGNFPPRFSGLQFPNYSSELNVNALELDDSALYLCASSSDDGTGNEKLFFGSGTQLSVL.

This clone was counted between two and nine times. As DNA, the CDR3 is TGTGCCAGCAGCTTAGCGGGAGACTATGGCTACACCTTC. Translated: CASSLAGDYGYTF. This chain uses TRBV7-9 with TRBJ1-2, with unresolved D. The germline CDR1 and CDR2 sequences are SEHNR and FQNEAQ (reference sequence). V lost 0 bases and J 3 bases, leaving 5 bases between the germline ends. The CDR3 extends over 13 amino acids.

A few counts support this clone. The genes are TRBV28 and TRBJ1-4, with D possibly being TRBD1 (6 bases). V was pared by 8 bases and J by 1 base, with 20 bases between. The CDR3 totals 17 residues. Per germline, CDR1 MDHEN and CDR2 SYDVKM. The DNA of the CDR3 is TGTGCCAGCCATAGTGGTGTAACAGGGAGAACTAATGAAAAACTGTTTTTT. It specifies CASHSGVTGRTNEKLFF. Complete variable domain (other parts from reference TRBV28 and TRBJ1-4): DVKVTQSSRYLVKRTGEKVFLECVQDMDHENMFWYRQDPGLGLRLIYFSYDVKMKEKGDIPEGYSVSREKKERFSLILESASTNQTSMYLCASHSGVTGRTNEKLFFGSGTQLSVL.

The rearrangement links TRBV6-1 to TRBJ1-2; TRBD1 agrees at 11 bases. Losses at the gene ends were 3 bases for V and 2 bases for J; bases not matched to a gene: 2. Germline V CDR1 and CDR2: MNHNS, SASEGT. CDR3 length: 15 amino acids. In nucleotides, the CDR3 is TGTGCCAGCAGTGATTGGACAGGGGGCAACTATGGCTACACCTTC. It encodes CASSDWTGGNYGYTF.